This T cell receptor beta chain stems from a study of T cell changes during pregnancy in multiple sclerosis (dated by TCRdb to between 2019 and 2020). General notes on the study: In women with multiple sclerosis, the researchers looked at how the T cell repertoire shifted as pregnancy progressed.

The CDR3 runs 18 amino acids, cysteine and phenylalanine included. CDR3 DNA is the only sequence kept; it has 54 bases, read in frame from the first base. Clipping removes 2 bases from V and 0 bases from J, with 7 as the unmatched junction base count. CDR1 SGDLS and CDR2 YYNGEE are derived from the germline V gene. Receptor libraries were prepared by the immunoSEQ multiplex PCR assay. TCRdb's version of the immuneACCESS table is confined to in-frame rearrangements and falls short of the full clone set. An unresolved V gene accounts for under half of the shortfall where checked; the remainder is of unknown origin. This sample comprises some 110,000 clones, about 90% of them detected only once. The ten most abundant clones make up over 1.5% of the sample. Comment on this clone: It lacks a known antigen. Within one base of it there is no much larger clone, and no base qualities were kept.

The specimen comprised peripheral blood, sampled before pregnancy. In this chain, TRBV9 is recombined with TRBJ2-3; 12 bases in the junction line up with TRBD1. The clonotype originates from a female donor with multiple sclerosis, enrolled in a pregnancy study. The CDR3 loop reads CASSVSGTGGASTDTQYF. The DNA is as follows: TGTGCCAGCAGCGTTTCCGGGACAGGGGGCGCGAGCACAGATACGCAGTATTTT.